The rows below give T cell receptor beta chains drawn from one sample of a study of blood T cell repertoires in COVID-19. Here immunoSEQ multiplex PCR was the method, and the copy in TCRdb shows in-frame clones only, minus some. The sample has 150,000 to 200,000 clones, roughly four fifths seen once; the top ten hold approximately 11%. Sequenced input: peripheral blood. All receptors come from a human donor in a cohort sampled during active COVID-19. The CDR3 runs from the conserved cysteine through the conserved F or W. Each record gives: CDR3 length, J gene, V gene, CDR3 protein.

CDR3 length: 17
J gene: TRBJ1-1
V gene: TRBV11-3
CDR3 protein: CASSLVGGKEANTEAFF

CDR3 length: 16
J gene: TRBJ1-6
V gene: TRBV3-1/TRBV3-2
CDR3 protein: CASSQTGGARRSPLHF

CDR3 length: 16
J gene: TRBJ2-7
V gene: TRBV27
CDR3 protein: CASSSAGTGGAREQYF

CDR3 length: 14
J gene: TRBJ1-1
V gene: TRBV6-4
CDR3 protein: CASSADSGDTEAFF

CDR3 length: 18
J gene: TRBJ2-3
V gene: TRBV27
CDR3 protein: CASRVFGWGGADTDTQYF

CDR3 length: 16
J gene: TRBJ2-2
V gene: TRBV7-6
CDR3 protein: CASSGPTSANTGELFF

CDR3 length: 13
J gene: TRBJ1-1
V gene: TRBV29-1
CDR3 protein: CSVEGLGNTEAFF

CDR3 length: 12
J gene: TRBJ1-2
V gene: TRBV7-9
CDR3 protein: CASSLDGYGYTF

CDR3 length: 17
J gene: TRBJ2-3
V gene: TRBV11-3
CDR3 protein: CASSSRGAGVGADTQYF

CDR3 length: 14
J gene: TRBJ1-5
V gene: TRBV28
CDR3 protein: CASKPQGTNQPQHF

CDR3 length: 14
J gene: TRBJ2-2
V gene: TRBV4-3
CDR3 protein: CASSQDINTGELFF

CDR3 length: 14
J gene: TRBJ1-1
V gene: TRBV7-2
CDR3 protein: CASSLHRVATEAFF

CDR3 length: 13
J gene: TRBJ2-1
V gene: TRBV6-5
CDR3 protein: CASSQGDRNEQFF

CDR3 length: 15
J gene: TRBJ1-5
V gene: TRBV5-1
CDR3 protein: CASSTIGVPNQPQHF